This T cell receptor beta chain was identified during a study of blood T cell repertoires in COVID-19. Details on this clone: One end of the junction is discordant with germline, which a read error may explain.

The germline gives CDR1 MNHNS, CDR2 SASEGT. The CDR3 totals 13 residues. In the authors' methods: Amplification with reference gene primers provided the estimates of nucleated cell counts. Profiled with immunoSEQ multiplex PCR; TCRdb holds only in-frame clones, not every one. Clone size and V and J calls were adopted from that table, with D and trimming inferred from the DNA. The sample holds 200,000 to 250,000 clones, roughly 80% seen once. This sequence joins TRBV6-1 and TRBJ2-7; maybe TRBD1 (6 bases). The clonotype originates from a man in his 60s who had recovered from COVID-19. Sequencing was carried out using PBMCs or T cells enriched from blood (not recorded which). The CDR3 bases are TGTGCCAGCAGGGAAGAGGGGGTCTACGAGCAGTACTTC. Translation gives CASREEGVYEQYF.